This T cell receptor (beta chain) was found in a study of cytomegalovirus exposure and HLA in healthy donors. The sample holds a few counts of this clone. Its matching antigen is unknown. The PCR had 60 Vbeta and 13 Jbeta primers. Method: immunoSEQ multiplex PCR; TCRdb's copy keeps in-frame clones and lacks some. Of about 89,000 clones listed, 86% were seen once; the top ten hold around a tenth. Germline V gene data show CDR1 as MDHEN and CDR2 as SYDVKM. V lost 2 bases to trimming and J lost 0 bases; unmatched junction nucleotides: 3. There are 15 residues in the CDR3. Study-level results: It was taken for granted in presence/absence analyses that sequencing depth across donors was roughly uniform.

This TCR came from a man in his thirties or forties in good health and CMV-seropositive. Sequencing was done on a sample of PBMCs. This chain joins TRBV28 and TRBJ1-2; 7 positions agree with TRBD1. This CDR3 reads CASSLTGDPNYGYTF. CDR3 DNA: TGTGCCAGCAGTTTAACAGGGGATCCTAACTATGGCTACACCTTC.